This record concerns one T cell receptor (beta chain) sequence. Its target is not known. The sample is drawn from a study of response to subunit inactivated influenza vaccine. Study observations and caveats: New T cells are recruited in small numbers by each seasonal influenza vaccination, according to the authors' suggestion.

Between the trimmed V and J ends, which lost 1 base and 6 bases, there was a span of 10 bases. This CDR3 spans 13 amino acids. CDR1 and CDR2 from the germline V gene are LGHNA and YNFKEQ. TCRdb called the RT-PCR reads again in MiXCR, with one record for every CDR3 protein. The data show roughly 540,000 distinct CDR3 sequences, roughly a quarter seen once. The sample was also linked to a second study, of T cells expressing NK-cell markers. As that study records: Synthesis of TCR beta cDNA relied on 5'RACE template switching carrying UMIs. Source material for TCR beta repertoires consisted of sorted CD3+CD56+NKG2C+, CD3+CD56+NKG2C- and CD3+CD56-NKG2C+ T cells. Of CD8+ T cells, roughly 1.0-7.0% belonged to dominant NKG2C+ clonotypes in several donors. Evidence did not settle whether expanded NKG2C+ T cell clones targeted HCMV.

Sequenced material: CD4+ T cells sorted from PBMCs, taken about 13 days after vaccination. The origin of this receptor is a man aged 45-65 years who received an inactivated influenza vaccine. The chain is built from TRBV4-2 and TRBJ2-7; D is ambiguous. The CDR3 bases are TGTGCCAGCAGCCAAGGCTCCAACGGCGAGCAGTACTTC. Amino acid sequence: CASSQGSNGEQYF.